Below are 5 T cell receptor beta chains sequenced from a single sample in a study of blood T cell repertoires in COVID-19 (TCRdb year 2020). Library prep was done by the immunoSEQ multiplex PCR assay. TCRdb holds this immuneACCESS table with in-frame rearrangements only. Some clones are missing; in checked studies, unresolved V genes explain under half, and the rest has no known cause. The sample contains just over 80,000 clones, roughly 76% of them found a single time. Around 21% of the sample belongs to the ten largest clones. The sequenced sample was peripheral blood. These receptors originate from a woman of 80 years or more with active or convalescent COVID-19.

The V and J genes are TRBV9 and TRBJ1-2; no firm D call. The CDR3 spans 16 residues. Germline V lookup: CDR1 SGDLS, CDR2 YYNGEE. Trimming cost V 0 bases and J 8 bases, with 20 bases left between them. This CDR3 reads CASSVETSGVIRGYTF. The CDR3 nucleotides read TGTGCCAGCAGCGTAGAGACATCCGGGGTTATTAGGGGCTACACCTTC.

This clone was found many times. V and J are TRBV6-6 and TRBJ1-5; the match to TRBD1 covers 9 bases. Germline V CDR1 and CDR2: MNHNY, SVGAGI (reference sequence). V shed 7 bases, J shed 7 bases, and the junction held 11 bases outside the gene matches. The CDR3 loop spans 15 amino acids. The CDR3 sequence is CASISGTGGLQPQHF. CDR3 DNA: TGTGCCAGCATATCGGGTACAGGGGGCCTGCAGCCCCAGCATTTT.

The chain employs TRBV28 and TRBJ2-7; D is possibly TRBD1 (5 bases). CDR1 and CDR2 (germline): MDHEN, SYDVKM. V was cut by 10 bases and J by 3 bases, with 19 bases left in between. There are 14 residues in the CDR3. The CDR3 reads CATKGRGYYYEQYF. The DNA of the CDR3 is TGTGCCACCAAGGGGCGAGGTTACTACTACGAGCAGTACTTC.

V and J are TRBV9 and TRBJ1-2, with 8 nucleotides matching TRBD1. Germline CDR1 SGDLS, CDR2 YYNGEE. The J segment lost 7 bases and the V segment lost 4 bases, leaving 9 bases of the junction unmatched. The CDR3 loop spans 14 amino acids. CDR3 amino acids: CASSTQDRGLGYTF. DNA for the CDR3: TGTGCCAGCAGCACACAAGACAGGGGACTTGGCTACACCTTC.

This sequence joins TRBV10-3 and TRBJ2-3, with 7 bases lining up with TRBD2. This CDR3 is built from 15 residues. Trimming removed 0 bases from V and 2 bases from J; junction bases left unmatched: 2. The germline V gene encodes CDR1 ENHRY and CDR2 SYGVKD. The CDR3 is CAISESGDYTDTQYF. In nucleotides, the CDR3 is TGTGCCATCAGTGAGTCAGGGGACTACACAGATACGCAGTATTTT.